The 16 T cell receptor beta chains below were found in one sample sequenced in a study of chemoradiotherapy in HPV16-positive cancers. Sequenced by immunoSEQ multiplex PCR; TCRdb stores in-frame clones only, minus some. The sample includes about 35,000 clones, around 93% seen only once; the top ten take 3.5% to 4%. The material was blood, obtained from a patient who underwent chemoradiotherapy. These receptors were taken from a human donor with HPV-associated anogenital cancer.

V gene TRBV28 combines with J gene TRBJ2-7; D may correspond to TRBD1 or TRBD2 (5 bases each). With 3 bases removed from V and 2 bases from J, the gap between germline ends came to 17 bases. CDR3 size: 16 residues. Looked up from germline, CDR1 is MDHEN and CDR2 is SYDVKM. The CDR3 DNA is TGTGCCAGCAGTTTGCGGGCCAGGGAACTTACCTACGAGCAGTACTTC. It encodes CASSLRARELTYEQYF.

This clone was recorded once. The chain couples TRBV7-3 to TRBJ2-2; weak D call: TRBD2 (5 bases). Per the germline V gene, CDR1 is SGHTA and CDR2 is FQGTGA. The germline V and J ends were trimmed by 5 bases and 4 bases, with 14 bases remaining between them. This CDR3 comprises 15 residues. The CDR3 coding sequence is TGTGCCAGCAGCGCCGGACTGGCAACCACCGGGGAGCTGTTTTTT. This sequence encodes CASSAGLATTGELFF.

The chain is built from TRBV9 and TRBJ1-3; the match to TRBD1 covers 8 bases. The V gene's germline CDR1 is SGDLS and CDR2 YYNGEE. Trimming cost V 0 bases and J 2 bases; bases outside gene matches: 4. The CDR3 contains 16 residues. The CDR3 sequence is CASSVVSGGPGNTIYF. The CDR3 DNA reads as TGTGCCAGCAGCGTAGTATCAGGGGGCCCTGGAAACACCATATATTTT.

This rearrangement joins TRBV5-1 to TRBJ1-4, with TRBD1 matching over 7 bases. With V trimmed by 4 bases and J by 2 bases, 8 bases remained unmatched. This CDR3 comprises 16 residues. Germline CDR1 reads SGHRS; CDR2 reads YFSETQ. The CDR3 is CASSPGQRETNEKLFF. CDR3 nucleotides: TGCGCCAGCAGCCCGGGACAGCGCGAGACTAATGAAAAACTGTTTTTT.

This chain joins TRBV5-6 and TRBJ1-2; D is possibly TRBD1 (5 bases). Germline V CDR1 and CDR2: SGHDT, YYEEEE. This CDR3 has 14 residues. Trimming removed 1 base from V and 3 bases from J, with 10 bases in between. The CDR3 is CASSLRGDYYGYTF. CDR3 in DNA: TGTGCCAGCAGCTTGAGAGGGGACTACTATGGCTACACCTTC.

This chain joins TRBV5-1 and TRBJ2-2; TRBD2 matches 13 bases. From germline, CDR1 is SGHRS and CDR2 YFSETQ. The CDR3 contains 17 residues. V shed 3 bases and J 0 bases; nucleotides not matched to a gene: 2. The CDR3 nucleotides are TGCGCCAGCAGCTCGGGACTAGCGGGGCCGAACACCGGGGAGCTGTTTTTT. This encodes CASSSGLAGPNTGELFF.

V is TRBV2 and J is TRBJ2-5; 8 bases map to TRBD1. Germline loops: CDR1 SNHLY, CDR2 FYNNEI. This CDR3 spans 12 amino acids. The trim removed 5 bases at V and 5 bases at J, leaving 1 base unmatched. CDR3 sequence (DNA): TGTGCCAGCAGTAGGACAGGGGAGACCCAGTACTTC. The encoded protein is CASSRTGETQYF.

The chain recombines TRBV9 with TRBJ2-1; D remains unclear. Germline V CDR1 and CDR2: SGDLS, YYNGEE. Trimming stripped 0 bases from V and 5 bases from J, with 12 bases between. The CDR3 runs to 15 residues. The DNA for the CDR3 is TGTGCCAGCAGCGTAGCAGGCTCGACACACAATGAGCAGTTCTTC. It yields the protein CASSVAGSTHNEQFF.

The chain combines TRBV18 with TRBJ1-1; D is ambiguous. The length of the CDR3 is 13 residues. The germline V gene encodes CDR1 KGHSH and CDR2 LQKENI. V lost 1 base, J lost 5 bases, and 8 bases lay in between. The CDR3: CASSPQAGTEAFF. The CDR3 nucleotides read TGTGCCAGCTCACCACAAGCGGGTACTGAAGCTTTCTTT.

The count of this clone is one. The CDR3 spells CASSPYQMGYQETQYF. The CDR3 nucleotides read TGTGCCAGCAGCCCTTACCAGATGGGATACCAAGAGACCCAGTACTTC. The chain links TRBV7-2 to TRBJ2-5; D remains unclear. Germline V lookup: CDR1 SGHTA, CDR2 FQGNSA. This CDR3 comprises 16 residues. V lost 5 bases and J 0 bases, leaving 16 bases between the germline ends.

The V gene is TRBV6-5, the J gene TRBJ2-7; 12 positions match TRBD1. From germline, CDR1 is MNHEY and CDR2 SVGAGI. The CDR3 has 14 amino acids. V was clipped by 6 bases and J by 7 bases; unmatched bases: 7. CDR3 in amino acids: CASSVGQGAKEQYF. CDR3 coding DNA: TGTGCCAGCAGCGTGGGACAGGGGGCGAAAGAGCAGTACTTC.

The chain is built from TRBV5-8 and TRBJ2-7, with TRBD2 matching 7 bases. After removal of 5 bases from V and 7 bases from J, the junction contained 12 bases not matched to a gene. Germline assignment: CDR1 SGHTS and CDR2 YDEGEE. This CDR3 is built from 14 residues. CDR3 in amino acids: CASSPVGGTGEQYF. CDR3 DNA sequence: TGTGCCAGCAGTCCTGTCGGGGGGACGGGAGAGCAGTACTTC.

The chain has TRBV6-4 and TRBJ2-2; 11 nucleotides match TRBD1. With V trimmed by 0 bases and J by 5 bases, 2 bases remained unmatched. Germline lookup yields CDR1 MRHNA and CDR2 SNTAGT. The length of the CDR3 is 16 residues. CDR3 amino acids: CASSDSGTGGTGELFF. The CDR3 region has the DNA TGTGCCAGCAGTGACTCCGGGACAGGGGGGACCGGGGAGCTGTTTTTT.

CDR3 nucleotide sequence: TGTGCCAGCAGCAGAACCGGGACAGTGGGTGAGCAGTTCTTC. Protein sequence: CASSRTGTVGEQFF. J is TRBJ2-1 and V is TRBV11-3, with TRBD1 matching over 7 bases. Per germline, CDR1 SGHNT and CDR2 YENEEA. V trimming: 5 bases; J trimming: 9 bases; junction bases outside the gene matches: 10. The CDR3 is made up of 14 amino acids.

This clone was found once. The chain combines TRBV11-2 with TRBJ2-7, with a tentative D call TRBD2 (7 bases). Deletions cut 2 bases from V and 3 bases from J, with 14 bases between. This CDR3 is 15 amino acids long. Looked up from germline, CDR1 is SGHAT and CDR2 is FQNNGV. This CDR3 reads CASSLTGGGFYEQYF. Written as DNA, the CDR3 is TGTGCCAGCAGCTTAACGGGGGGCGGGTTCTACGAGCAGTACTTC.

The rearrangement uses TRBV19 and TRBJ1-5, with unresolved D. This CDR3 is built from 15 residues. CDR1 is LNHDA, CDR2 SQIVND, per germline (reference sequence). V gave up 3 bases and J gave up 6 bases, with 15 bases separating them. The CDR3 sequence is CASSILGNSGQPQHF. The CDR3 DNA is TGTGCCAGTAGTATCTTAGGGAATTCGGGTCAGCCCCAGCATTTT.